A selection of T cell receptor beta chains follows, all from one sample in a study of T cell responses to AZD1222 COVID-19 vaccine. The assay was immunoSEQ multiplex PCR, and TCRdb's table has in-frame clones only and misses some. The sample shows roughly 160,000 clones, about 89% of them seen only once. Source: peripheral blood, taken on day 0 of AZD1222 vaccination. The receptor source for this set is an adult in good health. CDR3s include the opening cysteine and the closing phenylalanine or tryptophan. A D gene is named only where the DNA matches it firmly. Clone sizes are given selectively: once, few, many, or a class where the clone is expanded.

CDR3 DNA	CDR3 protein	clone size	D gene	V gene	J gene
TGCGCCAGCAGTGAAATAGGCGGGGGAAACACTGAAGCTTTCTTT	CASSEIGGGNTEAFF	once	NA	TRBV10-2	TRBJ1-1
TGTGCCAGTATTCGGGCAGGCGGTTCTGGAAACACCATATATTTT	CASIRAGGSGNTIYF	NA	NA	TRBV19	TRBJ1-3
TGCAGCGTTCTTGACAGGGTAGGCAATCAGCCCCAGCATTTT	CSVLDRVGNQPQHF	NA	TRBD1	TRBV29-1	TRBJ1-5
TGTGCCAGCAGCCAAGACCCTCTAGCTGTGGGCACAGATACGCAGTATTTT	CASSQDPLAVGTDTQYF	NA	NA	TRBV3-1/TRBV3-2	TRBJ2-3
TGTGCCAGCAGCGGGACAGACTTTCACAATGAGCAGTTCTTC	CASSGTDFHNEQFF	NA	TRBD1	TRBV6-5	TRBJ2-1
TGTGCCAGCTCACCATCCCAAGAGACCCAGTACTTC	CASSPSQETQYF	NA	NA	TRBV18	TRBJ2-5
TGTGCCAGCAGCGGGGGGGCCCGTGGGGCCAACGTCCTGACTTTC	CASSGGARGANVLTF	NA	NA	TRBV5-4	TRBJ2-6
TGCGCCAGCAGTCCTCCGGGACAGGGGGCTCGGAACACTGAAGCTTTCTTT	CASSPPGQGARNTEAFF	NA	TRBD1	TRBV23-1	TRBJ1-1
TGTGCCAGCAGGACCGGGACAGGGGTTCGTGGCTACACCTTC	CASRTGTGVRGYTF	NA	TRBD1	TRBV28	TRBJ1-2
TGTGCCAGCACCCCAACACAAGTCTCTGGGGAGCTGTTTTTT	CASTPTQVSGELFF	NA	NA	TRBV6-5	TRBJ2-2
TGTGCCAGCAGTTACTCTTGGGACACACTTTACGAGCAGTACTTC	CASSYSWDTLYEQYF	once	NA	TRBV6-5	TRBJ2-7
TGCGCCAGCAGCTTTAGGGCTGAGGGCACTGAAGCTTTCTTT	CASSFRAEGTEAFF	NA	NA	TRBV5-1	TRBJ1-1
TGTGCCATCAGTGAGCCTGGACAGGGCGGAAGGACTGAAGCTTTCTTT	CAISEPGQGGRTEAFF	NA	TRBD1	TRBV10-3	TRBJ1-1
TGTGCCAGTAGTGTCGACCGGGACGCTTATTCACCCCTCCACTTT	CASSVDRDAYSPLHF	once	NA	TRBV19	TRBJ1-6
TGTGCCAGCACCCAGGACAGTCTGAACACTGAAGCTTTCTTT	CASTQDSLNTEAFF	NA	NA	TRBV6-5	TRBJ1-1
TGTGCCAGCAGCCTGGTTTTAAGGGACCAGCCCCAGCATTTT	CASSLVLRDQPQHF	NA	NA	TRBV11-2	TRBJ1-5
TGTGCCAGCAGCTTAGACGCGGGAGCGAGCAATCAGCCCCAGCATTTT	CASSLDAGASNQPQHF	NA	NA	TRBV11-2	TRBJ1-5
TGCGCCAGCAGCCCAACGTCGATTATGAACTCCCGTTTCTCGGATGGCTACACCTTC	CASSPTSIMNSRFSDGYTF	NA	NA	TRBV5-1	TRBJ1-2
TGTGCCAGCAGCTTAAGAGGGAGCTACGAGCAGTACTTC	CASSLRGSYEQYF	NA	NA	TRBV5-8	TRBJ2-7
TGTGCCAGCAGTTACTCCTTGACAGGGACCTTCTACGAGCAGTACTTC	CASSYSLTGTFYEQYF	NA	TRBD1	TRBV6-2/TRBV6-3	TRBJ2-7
TGCGCCAGCAGCCAAGACTACACACTAGCGGGAATCACCGGGGAGCTGTTTTTT	CASSQDYTLAGITGELFF	NA	TRBD2	TRBV4-3	TRBJ2-2
TGTGCCAGCAGTTCATCTGGGGGGGCAAGAAATTCACCCCTCCACTTT	CASSSSGGARNSPLHF	NA	NA	TRBV6-2/TRBV6-3	TRBJ1-6
TGTGCCAGCAGCTTGCCACAGGGCCCGAACACTGAAGCTTTCTTT	CASSLPQGPNTEAFF	NA	NA	TRBV7-9	TRBJ1-1
TGCGCCAGCAGCTTGACCGGGACAGGGGGTTTAGGCACTGAAGCTTTCTTT	CASSLTGTGGLGTEAFF	NA	TRBD1	TRBV5-1	TRBJ1-1
TGTGCCAGCAGCTTAGATCGGGACTACGAGCAGTACTTC	CASSLDRDYEQYF	NA	NA	TRBV11-3	TRBJ2-7
TGCAGGGGACAGATGAACACTGAAGCTTTCTTT	CRGQMNTEAFF	NA	TRBD1	TRBV20-1	TRBJ1-1
TGCGCCAGCAGCTTGGAGTCCGGGAAGCTCTACGAGCAGTACTTC	CASSLESGKLYEQYF	once	NA	TRBV5-1	TRBJ2-7
TGTGCCAGTAGGTCCCGGGGGATCCCCACGCCGTATTTT	CASRSRGIPTPYF	NA	NA	TRBV19	TRBJ2-3
TGTGCCAGTAGTACCGGACAGGGGGTTTCGGAGACCCAGTACTTC	CASSTGQGVSETQYF	NA	TRBD1	TRBV19	TRBJ2-5
TGCGCCAGCGGGGAAGAGACCCAGTACTTC	CASGEETQYF	NA	NA	TRBV5-1	TRBJ2-5
TGTGCCACCAGCAGAGAAACAGTTGTAGCCTACGAGCAGTACTTC	CATSRETVVAYEQYF	NA	NA	TRBV15	TRBJ2-7
TGTGCCAGCAGCCAATGGGACAGGGGGGGGAATGAAAAACTGTTTTTT	CASSQWDRGGNEKLFF	NA	TRBD1	TRBV3-1/TRBV3-2	TRBJ1-4
TGTGCCAGCAGGTTGCGGGGGGCCAACGTCCTGACTTTC	CASRLRGANVLTF	NA	NA	TRBV7-8	TRBJ2-6
TGTGCCAGCCGAGGGATAAACACTGAAGCTTTCTTT	CASRGINTEAFF	NA	NA	TRBV28	TRBJ1-1
TGTGCCAGCAGCCTCGGGATCACCGTGCACGAGCAGTACTTC	CASSLGITVHEQYF	NA	NA	TRBV28	TRBJ2-7
TGCGCCAGCAGCCAAGAGATGGACAGCTACGAGCAGTACTTC	CASSQEMDSYEQYF	NA	NA	TRBV4-3	TRBJ2-7
TGTGCCAGCAGGTCAGGGGGCTATGGCTACACCTTC	CASRSGGYGYTF	NA	TRBD1	TRBV12-3/TRBV12-4	TRBJ1-2
TGTGCCAGCAGTTTAAACCGTGGACGGGTATTC	CASSLNRGRVF	NA	NA	TRBV28	TRBJ1-2
TGTGCCAGCAGCTTATCACAGATTAGCTCCTACGAGCAGTACTTC	CASSLSQISSYEQYF	few	NA	TRBV7-2	TRBJ2-7
TGTGCCAGCAGCTTAAAAAGGGGTTCAACTGAAGCTTTCTTT	CASSLKRGSTEAFF	NA	NA	TRBV7-2	TRBJ1-1
TGTGCCAGCAGCTTAAGTGGATGGGGGTTCGGCGGGGAGCTGTTTTTT	CASSLSGWGFGGELFF	NA	NA	TRBV7-9	TRBJ2-2
TGTGCCAGCAGCTTAGGATGGGGACAGGCCTACGAGCAGTACTTC	CASSLGWGQAYEQYF	NA	TRBD1	TRBV11-3	TRBJ2-7
TGTGCCAGCAGCGTAGGACAGGGTTACAATGAGCAGTTCTTC	CASSVGQGYNEQFF	NA	TRBD1	TRBV9	TRBJ2-1
TGTGCCAGCAGAGAACAGGGGGCGCTGAGGGAAAAACTGTTTTTT	CASREQGALREKLFF	NA	TRBD1	TRBV28	TRBJ1-4
TGTGCCAGCAGCTTAGCTATCCAGAACACTGAAGCTTTCTTT	CASSLAIQNTEAFF	few	NA	TRBV7-2	TRBJ1-1
TGTGCCAGCAGTCAAGGACAGGGTGGCTACACCTTC	CASSQGQGGYTF	once	TRBD1	TRBV12-3/TRBV12-4	TRBJ1-2
TGTGCCAGCAGTTTTTCGGGGGGCACGGAAAAACTGTTTTTT	CASSFSGGTEKLFF	NA	NA	TRBV27	TRBJ1-4
TGTGCCAGTAGTATGCTACCCCGGGACAGGGTCAGGGGGGAGCAGTACTTC	CASSMLPRDRVRGEQYF	NA	TRBD1	TRBV19	TRBJ2-7